These T cell receptor beta chains were read from a single sample in a study of blood T cells in healthy people across ages. TCRdb called the 5' RACE reads again in MiXCR, with one record for every CDR3 protein. The top ten clones hold 2.5% to 3.5% of a sample with hundreds of thousands of distinct CDR3 sequences, 25% to 30% of them seen once. This sample also appeared in a second study, on T cells of mothers and their children.

The sample was blood. These receptors originate from a boy younger than 18 in good health. Each CDR3 is given with its conserved first and last residue. D genes are given only for firm matches. Clone sizes are given selectively: once, few, many, or a class where the clone is expanded.

j_call: TRBJ1-4; d_call: TRBD1; v_call: TRBV29-1; clone_size: few; cdr3_aa: CSGGVRRDRGIEKLFF; cdr3_nt: TGCAGCGGGGGTGTTCGCCGGGACAGGGGGATTGAAAAACTGTTTTTT
j_call: TRBJ2-1; d_call: TRBD2; v_call: TRBV4-1; clone_size: .; cdr3_aa: CASGQDSSGRLYNEQFF; cdr3_nt: TGCGCCAGCGGCCAAGATTCTAGCGGGAGGTTATACAATGAGCAGTTCTTC
j_call: TRBJ2-1; d_call: .; v_call: TRBV5-1; clone_size: .; cdr3_aa: CASSLTEFGRTEQFF; cdr3_nt: TGCGCCAGCAGCCTGACGGAGTTCGGCAGGACTGAGCAGTTCTTC
j_call: TRBJ1-5; d_call: .; v_call: TRBV6-5; clone_size: few; cdr3_aa: CASSTPGGGNQPQHF; cdr3_nt: TGTGCCAGCAGTACCCCCGGAGGTGGGAATCAGCCCCAGCATTTT
j_call: TRBJ1-2; d_call: TRBD1; v_call: TRBV2; clone_size: .; cdr3_aa: CASSLQYTGGDGYTF; cdr3_nt: TGTGCCAGCAGCCTCCAATACACAGGGGGCGATGGCTACACCTTC
j_call: TRBJ1-1; d_call: .; v_call: TRBV28; clone_size: .; cdr3_aa: CASIRPENTEAFF; cdr3_nt: TGTGCCAGCATTCGGCCAGAGAACACTGAAGCTTTCTTT
j_call: TRBJ2-2; d_call: .; v_call: TRBV27; clone_size: .; cdr3_aa: CASSFGGAPEALFF; cdr3_nt: TGTGCCAGCAGTTTCGGGGGCGCTCCGGAAGCGCTGTTTTTT
j_call: TRBJ2-5; d_call: .; v_call: TRBV15; clone_size: .; cdr3_aa: CATSRDEGSRETQYF; cdr3_nt: TGTGCCACCAGCAGAGATGAAGGTTCTCGAGAGACCCAGTACTTC
j_call: TRBJ2-7; d_call: .; v_call: TRBV9; clone_size: few; cdr3_aa: CASSGTGDGEQYF; cdr3_nt: TGTGCCAGCAGCGGAACGGGCGATGGCGAGCAGTACTTC
j_call: TRBJ2-1; d_call: .; v_call: TRBV27; clone_size: .; cdr3_aa: CASSSDYFPYNEQFF; cdr3_nt: TGTGCCAGCAGTTCCGACTATTTCCCCTACAATGAGCAGTTCTTC
j_call: TRBJ2-5; d_call: .; v_call: TRBV18; clone_size: .; cdr3_aa: CASSPPHGVQETQYF; cdr3_nt: TGTGCCAGCTCACCACCCCATGGGGTCCAAGAGACCCAGTACTTC
j_call: TRBJ1-5; d_call: .; v_call: TRBV27; clone_size: .; cdr3_aa: CASSLSEDQPTFNQPQHF; cdr3_nt: TGTGCCAGCAGTTTATCGGAGGATCAACCGACCTTCAATCAGCCCCAGCATTTT
j_call: TRBJ2-1; d_call: .; v_call: TRBV7-7; clone_size: few; cdr3_aa: CASSIEGVYNEQFF; cdr3_nt: TGTGCCAGCAGCATCGAGGGGGTCTATAATGAGCAGTTCTTC
j_call: TRBJ2-5; d_call: .; v_call: TRBV28; clone_size: few; cdr3_aa: CASSPPRRASRQKTQYF; cdr3_nt: TGTGCCAGCAGTCCCCCACGTCGGGCTAGCCGGCAGAAGACCCAGTACTTC